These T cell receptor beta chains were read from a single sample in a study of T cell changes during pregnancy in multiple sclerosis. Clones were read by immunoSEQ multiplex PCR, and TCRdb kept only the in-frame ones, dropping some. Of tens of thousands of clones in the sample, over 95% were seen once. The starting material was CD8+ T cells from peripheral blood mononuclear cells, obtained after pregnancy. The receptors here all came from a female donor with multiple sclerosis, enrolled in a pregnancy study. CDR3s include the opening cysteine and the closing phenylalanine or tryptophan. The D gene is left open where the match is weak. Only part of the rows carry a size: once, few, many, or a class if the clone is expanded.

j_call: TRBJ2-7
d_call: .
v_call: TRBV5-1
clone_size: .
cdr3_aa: CASSLGNSEGSYEQYF
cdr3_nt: TGCGCCAGCAGCTTGGGGAACTCGGAGGGATCCTACGAGCAGTACTTC

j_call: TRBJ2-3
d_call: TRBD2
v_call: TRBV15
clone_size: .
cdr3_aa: CATRPTGSGIPDTQYF
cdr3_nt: TGTGCCACCAGGCCCACTGGTAGCGGGATCCCAGATACGCAGTATTTT

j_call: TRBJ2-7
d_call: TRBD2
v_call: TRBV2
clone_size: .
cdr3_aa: CASSGRVGREGPSYEQYF
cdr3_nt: TGTGCCAGCAGTGGTAGGGTTGGGCGGGAGGGCCCTTCCTACGAGCAGTACTTC

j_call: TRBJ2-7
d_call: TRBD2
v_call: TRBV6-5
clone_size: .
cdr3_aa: CASSYGTSGTEQYF
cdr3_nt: TGTGCCAGCAGTTACGGGACTAGCGGCACCGAGCAGTACTTC

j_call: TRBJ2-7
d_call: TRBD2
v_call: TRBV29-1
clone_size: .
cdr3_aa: CSVSFSGTTYEQYF
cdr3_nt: TGCAGCGTTAGTTTTAGCGGGACAACCTACGAGCAGTACTTC

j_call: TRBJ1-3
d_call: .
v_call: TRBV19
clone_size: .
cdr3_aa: CASSTLQDSSGNTIYF
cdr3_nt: TGTGCCAGTAGTACTCTCCAGGACAGTTCTGGAAACACCATATATTTT

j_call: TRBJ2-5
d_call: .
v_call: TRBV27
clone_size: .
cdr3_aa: CASTQTVGEETQYF
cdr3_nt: TGTGCCAGCACTCAGACGGTAGGGGAAGAGACCCAGTACTTC

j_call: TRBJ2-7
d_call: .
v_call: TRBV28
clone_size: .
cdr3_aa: CASSYTGTEQYF
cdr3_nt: TGTGCCAGCAGTTACACAGGAACCGAGCAGTACTTC

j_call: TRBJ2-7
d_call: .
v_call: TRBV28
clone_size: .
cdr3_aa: CASSSRGGGSLTYEQYF
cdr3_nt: TGTGCCAGCAGTAGCCGGGGAGGCGGTAGCTTGACCTACGAGCAGTACTTC

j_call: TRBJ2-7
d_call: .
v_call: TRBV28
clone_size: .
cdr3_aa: CASSSTEAYEQYF
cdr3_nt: TGTGCCAGCAGTTCGACAGAAGCCTACGAGCAGTACTTC

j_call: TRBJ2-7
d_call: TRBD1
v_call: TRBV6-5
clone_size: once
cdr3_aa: CASSYSRTGAYEQYF
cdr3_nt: TGTGCCAGCAGTTACTCTCGGACAGGGGCCTACGAGCAGTACTTC

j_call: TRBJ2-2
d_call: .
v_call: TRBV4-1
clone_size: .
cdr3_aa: CASSFAENTGELFF
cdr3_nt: TGCGCCAGCAGTTTTGCGGAGAACACCGGGGAGCTGTTTTTT

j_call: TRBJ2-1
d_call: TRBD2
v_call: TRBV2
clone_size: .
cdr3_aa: CASSERSSGVTEQFF
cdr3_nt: TGTGCCAGCAGTGAAAGGTCTAGCGGTGTCACTGAGCAGTTCTTC

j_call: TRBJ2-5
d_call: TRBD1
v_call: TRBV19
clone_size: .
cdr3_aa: CASSLGQGGTQYF
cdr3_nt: TGTGCCAGTAGTCTGGGACAGGGGGGGACCCAGTACTTC

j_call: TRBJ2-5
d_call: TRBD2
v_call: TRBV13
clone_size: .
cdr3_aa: CASSLAGTSGIQETQYF
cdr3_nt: TGTGCCAGCAGCTTAGCCGGGACTAGCGGGATTCAAGAGACCCAGTACTTC

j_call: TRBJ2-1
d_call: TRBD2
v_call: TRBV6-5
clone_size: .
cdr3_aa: CASSTRTSYNEQFF
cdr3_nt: TGTGCCAGCAGTACCAGGACTAGCTACAATGAGCAGTTCTTC

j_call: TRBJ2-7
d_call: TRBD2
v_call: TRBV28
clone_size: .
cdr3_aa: CASSSGLAAYEQYF
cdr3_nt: TGTGCCAGCAGTTCGGGACTAGCGGCCTACGAGCAGTACTTC

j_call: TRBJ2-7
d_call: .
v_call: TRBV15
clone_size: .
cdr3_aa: CATSRDRQLAYEQYF
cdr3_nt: TGTGCCACCAGCAGGGACAGACAGTTGGCCTACGAGCAGTACTTC

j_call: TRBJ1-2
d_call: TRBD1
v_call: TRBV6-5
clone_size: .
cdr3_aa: CASSHRGRDGYTF
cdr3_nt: TGTGCCAGCAGCCACAGGGGGCGTGATGGCTACACCTTC

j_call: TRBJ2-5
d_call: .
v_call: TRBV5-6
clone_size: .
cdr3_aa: CASSLAGGETQYF
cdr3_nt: TGTGCCAGCAGCTTGGCGGGTGGAGAGACCCAGTACTTC

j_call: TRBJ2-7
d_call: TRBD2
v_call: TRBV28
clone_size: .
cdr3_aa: CASSHGLAAAYEQYF
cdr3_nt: TGTGCCAGCAGCCACGGACTAGCGGCCGCCTACGAGCAGTACTTC

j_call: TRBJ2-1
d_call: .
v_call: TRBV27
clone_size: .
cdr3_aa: CASSLRADEQFF
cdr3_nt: TGTGCCAGCAGTTTACGTGCAGATGAGCAGTTCTTC

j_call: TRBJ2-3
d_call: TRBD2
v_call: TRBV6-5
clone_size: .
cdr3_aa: CASSASGRATDTQYF
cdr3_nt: TGTGCCAGCAGCGCTAGCGGGAGGGCCACAGATACGCAGTATTTT

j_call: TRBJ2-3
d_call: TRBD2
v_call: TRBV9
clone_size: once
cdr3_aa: CASSSSGTSGIPGTDTQYF
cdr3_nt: TGTGCCAGCAGCTCCTCCGGGACTAGCGGAATCCCTGGCACAGATACGCAGTATTTT

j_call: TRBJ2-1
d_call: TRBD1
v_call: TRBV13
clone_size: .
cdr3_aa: CASSGPRDRQYNEQFF
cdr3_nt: TGTGCCAGCAGCGGACCCCGGGACAGACAATACAATGAGCAGTTCTTC

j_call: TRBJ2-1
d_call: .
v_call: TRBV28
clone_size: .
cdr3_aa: CASSSVRNEQFF
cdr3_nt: TGTGCCAGCAGTTCCGTACGGAATGAGCAGTTCTTC

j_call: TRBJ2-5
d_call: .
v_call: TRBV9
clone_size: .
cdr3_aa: CASSVATGFLETQYF
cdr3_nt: TGTGCCAGCAGCGTGGCAACAGGGTTTCTAGAGACCCAGTACTTC

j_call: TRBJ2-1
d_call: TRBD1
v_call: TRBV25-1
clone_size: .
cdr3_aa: CASSIGGFEQFF
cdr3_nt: TGTGCCAGCAGTATAGGGGGCTTCGAGCAGTTCTTC

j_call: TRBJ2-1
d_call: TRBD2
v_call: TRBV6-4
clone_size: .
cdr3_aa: CASSELAGEHNEQFF
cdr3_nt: TGTGCCAGCAGTGAACTAGCGGGAGAACACAATGAGCAGTTCTTC

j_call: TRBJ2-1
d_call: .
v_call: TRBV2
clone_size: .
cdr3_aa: CASSETTTRNEQFF
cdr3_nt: TGTGCCAGCAGTGAGACTACTACGCGAAATGAGCAGTTCTTC

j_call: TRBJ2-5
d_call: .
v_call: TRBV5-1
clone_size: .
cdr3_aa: CASSQAGVETQYF
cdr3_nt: TGCGCCAGCAGCCAAGCAGGGGTGGAGACCCAGTACTTC

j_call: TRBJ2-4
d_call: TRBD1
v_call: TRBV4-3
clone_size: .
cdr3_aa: CASSRTGDAKNIQYF
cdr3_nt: TGCGCCAGCAGCCGAACAGGGGATGCCAAAAACATTCAGTACTTC

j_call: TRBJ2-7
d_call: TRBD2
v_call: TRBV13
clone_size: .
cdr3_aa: CASRLLAADSYEQYF
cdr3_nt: TGTGCCAGCAGACTACTAGCGGCCGATTCCTACGAGCAGTACTTC

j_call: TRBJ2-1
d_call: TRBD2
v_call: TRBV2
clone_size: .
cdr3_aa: CATENGSGGPVEQFF
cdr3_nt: TGTGCCACCGAGAACGGGTCGGGAGGGCCGGTTGAGCAGTTCTTC

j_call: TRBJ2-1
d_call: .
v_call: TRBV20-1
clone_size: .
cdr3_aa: CSPRSGVEQFF
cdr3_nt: TGCAGTCCAAGATCGGGAGTTGAGCAGTTCTTC

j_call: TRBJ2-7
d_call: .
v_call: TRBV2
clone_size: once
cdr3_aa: CASQGYEQYF
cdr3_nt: TGTGCCAGCCAGGGCTACGAGCAGTACTTC

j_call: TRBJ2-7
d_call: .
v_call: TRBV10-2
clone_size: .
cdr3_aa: CASSESEAPSYEQYF
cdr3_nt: TGCGCCAGCAGTGAGTCGGAAGCGCCTTCCTACGAGCAGTACTTC

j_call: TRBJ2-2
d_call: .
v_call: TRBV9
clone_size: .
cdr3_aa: CASSDSDYNTGELFF
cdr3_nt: TGTGCCAGCAGCGACTCGGACTACAACACCGGGGAGCTGTTTTTT

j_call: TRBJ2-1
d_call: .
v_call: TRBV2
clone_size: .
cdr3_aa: CASSEGLAGLNEQFF
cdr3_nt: TGTGCCAGCAGTGAAGGGCTGGCGGGTCTCAATGAGCAGTTCTTC

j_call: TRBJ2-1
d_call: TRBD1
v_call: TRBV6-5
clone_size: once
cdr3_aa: CASSSQGQGYNEQFF
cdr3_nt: TGTGCCAGCAGTAGCCAGGGACAGGGGTACAATGAGCAGTTCTTC